The 22 T cell receptor beta chains below were found in one sample sequenced in a study of human T cells and chemical hapten exposure (dated by TCRdb to the early 2020s). Explained via the paper, the time point label denotes: healthy volunteer bleed at 6 weeks. Unfractionated whole blood was collected in Tempus Blood RNA tubes, and total RNA was extracted from that blood. Library creation used RACE. Data came from a NextSeq 500. In TCRdb, the public reads were trimmed at Q25 with fastp and aligned with MiXCR, with productive beta chains retained. All rows with the same CDR3 protein become a single entry with the most common DNA and genes. The sample table lists 65,000 to 95,000 distinct CDR3 sequences, 8.6% of them with a count of one. Together, the top ten hold 1.7% of the sample. Material for sequencing was whole blood. These receptors all stem from a female donor in good health. Some clones in this sample may be carry-over from other donors' samples.

This clonotype was seen more than once but under ten times. The chain employs TRBV20-1 and TRBJ2-7; no reliable D call. The V gene lost 6 bases and the J gene lost 11 bases, with 17 bases spanning the gap. The CDR3 sequence is 11 residues long. Germline lookup yields CDR1 DFQATT and CDR2 SNEGSKA (reference sequence). In nucleotides, the CDR3 is TGCAGTGCAACATCCCTCCGCGTGGAGTACTTC. Translating gives CSATSLRVEYF.

At least ten counts were recorded for this clonotype. The gene calls are TRBV5-1 and TRBJ2-3; D is possibly TRBD2 (6 bases). The CDR3 covers 15 residues. The germline V and J ends were trimmed by 3 bases and 4 bases, with 15 bases remaining between them. Germline V gene sequence: CDR1 SGHRS, CDR2 YFSETQ. CDR3 residues: CASSWGVQGADTQYF. DNA for the CDR3: TGCGCCAGCAGCTGGGGGGTGCAAGGTGCAGATACGCAGTATTTT.

The rearrangement joins TRBV4-3 to TRBJ2-3, with 9 bases lining up with TRBD1. This CDR3 spans 17 amino acids. Per the germline V gene, CDR1 is LGHNA and CDR2 is YSLEER. The V segment lost 0 bases and the J segment 4 bases; nucleotides outside the gene matches: 8. The CDR3, as DNA: TGCGCCAGCAGCCAAGAGGTACAGGGGGCCTGTTCAGATACGCAGTATTTT. Its translation: CASSQEVQGACSDTQYF.

This chain links TRBV20-1 with TRBJ1-2; no reliable D call. There are 14 residues in the CDR3. The ends were cut back, 5 bases at V and 0 bases at J, with 13 bases in the middle. Germline lookup yields CDR1 DFQATT and CDR2 SNEGSKA (reference sequence). The CDR3 protein is CSAWADPANYGYTF. The CDR3 region has the DNA TGCAGTGCTTGGGCAGACCCAGCTAACTATGGCTACACCTTC.

The sample holds many counts of this clonotype. This sequence joins TRBV4-2 and TRBJ2-7; D call uncertain. Deletions cut 3 bases from V and 0 bases from J, with 12 bases between. The CDR3 runs 15 residues. From germline, CDR1 is LGHNA and CDR2 YNFKEQ. CDR3 sequence: CASSQADESSYEQYF. As DNA, the CDR3 is TGTGCCAGCAGCCAGGCGGACGAGAGCTCCTACGAGCAGTACTTC.

This clonotype was picked up a small number of times. The chain links TRBV5-1 to TRBJ2-1; D call uncertain. CDR1 and CDR2 (germline): SGHRS, YFSETQ. CDR3 length: 16 residues. The germline V and J ends were trimmed by 0 bases and 0 bases, with 10 bases remaining between them. CDR3 sequence: CASSLAPAPSYNEQFF. CDR3 DNA sequence: TGCGCCAGCAGCTTGGCCCCTGCCCCCTCCTACAATGAGCAGTTCTTC.

In this sample, this clonotype turned up a few times. This sequence joins TRBV3-1 and TRBJ2-2, with unresolved D. CDR3 length equals 14 residues. CDR1 is LGHDT and CDR2 is YNNKEL in the germline V gene (reference sequence). V lost 2 bases to trimming and J lost 7 bases, with 11 bases between them. CDR3 in amino acids: CASSQRVLGGELFF. The CDR3, as DNA: TGTGCCAGCAGCCAAAGGGTCCTTGGCGGGGAGCTGTTTTTT.

The chain carries TRBV7-2 and TRBJ2-5; no clear D. The CDR3 loop spans 14 amino acids. Looked up from germline, CDR1 is SGHTA and CDR2 is FQGNSA. Deletions cut 0 bases from V and 8 bases from J, with 13 bases between. In nucleotides, the CDR3 is TGTGCCAGCAGCTTAGCGGCCCGCACGGTTACCCAGTACTTC. Translated: CASSLAARTVTQYF. Filled out from reference TRBV7-2 and TRBJ2-5, the complete variable domain reads GAGVSQSPSNKVTEKGKDVELRCDPISGHTALYWYRQSLGQGLEFLIYFQGNSAPDKSGLPSDRFSAERTGGSVSTLTIQRTQQEDSAVYLCASSLAARTVTQYFGPGTRLLVL.

This clonotype turned up a few times. The gene calls are TRBV28 and TRBJ1-2; D is perhaps TRBD1 (5 bases). The CDR3 is 15 residues long. V lost 5 bases, J lost 8 bases, and 21 bases lay in between. Germline-derived CDR1 and CDR2 are MDHEN and SYDVKM. CDR3 bases: TGTGCCAGCAGTCCCTCCCCCCTACGACAGTCAGGCTACACCTTC. Protein sequence: CASSPSPLRQSGYTF.

This clonotype was counted ten times or more. The rearrangement uses TRBV3-1 and TRBJ2-7, with 9 bases matching TRBD2. The CDR3 has 15 amino acids. Trimming at V came to 2 bases and at J to 3 bases, leaving 5 bases not matched to a gene. Germline V lookup: CDR1 LGHDT, CDR2 YNNKEL (reference sequence). Here the CDR3 DNA reads TGTGCCAGCAGCCAAATAGCGGGGGCCCTCTACGAGCAGTACTTC. This translates into CASSQIAGALYEQYF.

This clonotype showed up many times. This chain connects TRBV20-1 to TRBJ2-5, with D perhaps assigned TRBD1 or TRBD2 (6 bases each). V gave up 3 bases and J gave up 2 bases, with 16 bases separating them. Germline V gene lookup returns CDR1 DFQATT and CDR2 SNEGSKA (reference sequence). This CDR3 is 15 amino acids long. CDR3 in DNA: TGCAGTGCTAGTCTCCCCGGGGGCCGACAAGAGACCCAGTACTTC. Encoded protein: CSASLPGGRQETQYF.

This clonotype was counted many times. The rearrangement links TRBV5-1 to TRBJ1-5; the match to TRBD1 covers 8 bases. Germline values: CDR1 SGHRS, CDR2 YFSETQ. V was clipped by 5 bases and J by 4 bases; unmatched bases: 14. This CDR3 has 17 residues. CDR3 sequence reads: CASRCGVLTGVNQPQHF. CDR3 nucleotides: TGCGCCAGCAGATGCGGCGTCCTGACAGGGGTAAATCAGCCCCAGCATTTT.

This clonotype occurred many times. This chain uses TRBV6-6 with TRBJ1-6, with D possibly TRBD1 on 6 matching bases. This CDR3 is 14 amino acids long. V was shortened by 2 bases and J by 7 bases, with 9 bases between the two germline ends. Germline-derived CDR1 and CDR2 are MNHNY and SVGAGI (reference sequence). CDR3 DNA sequence: TGTGCCAGCAGTTACAGGGACACCAATTCACCCCTCCACTTT. Translating it yields CASSYRDTNSPLHF.

This clonotype was detected many times. V gene TRBV20-1 combines with J gene TRBJ2-3, with 10 bases lining up with TRBD2. Germline V CDR1 and CDR2: DFQATT, SNEGSKA (reference sequence). The V and J ends lost 5 bases and 2 bases, in that order; junction bases with no gene match: 4. The CDR3 covers 14 residues. The CDR3 loop is CSALAGGPTDTQYF. In DNA, the CDR3 is TGCAGTGCTTTAGCGGGGGGCCCCACAGATACGCAGTATTTT.

This chain joins TRBV13 and TRBJ2-3, with 15 positions matching TRBD2. Germline V CDR1 and CDR2: PRHDT, FYEKMQ (reference sequence). The CDR3 extends over 18 amino acids. The V and J ends lost 5 bases and 1 base, in that order; junction bases with no gene match: 7. The CDR3 loop reads CASSPGLAGGQGTDTQYF. The CDR3 bases are TGTGCCAGCAGCCCCGGACTAGCGGGGGGGCAGGGCACAGATACGCAGTATTTT.

This clonotype was picked up a small number of times. A read error may produce the germline difference seen at one junction end. The chain has TRBV29-1 and TRBJ1-2; D not certain. The CDR3 is 12 amino acids. Germline lookup yields CDR1 SQVTM and CDR2 ANQGSEA. The CDR3 spells CSVKEGSGGYTF. For the CDR3, the DNA is TGCAGCGTTAAAGAGGGTTCGGGGGGCTACACCTTC.

The chain has TRBV7-3 and TRBJ2-3, with D tentatively TRBD2 (5 bases). CDR1 is SGHTA, CDR2 FQGTGA, per germline. The CDR3 has 15 residues. V was trimmed by 2 bases and J by 2 bases, leaving 11 bases between them. The CDR3 loop reads CASSLRGGDTDTQYF. CDR3 in DNA: TGTGCCAGCAGCTTACGGGGTGGGGACACAGATACGCAGTATTTT.

This clonotype was counted at least ten times. The chain recombines TRBV9 with TRBJ2-6, with a possible D match to TRBD1 (5 bases). Germline-derived CDR1 and CDR2 are SGDLS and YYNGEE. V was trimmed by 3 bases and J by 0 bases, leaving 7 bases between them. The CDR3 has 15 amino acids. DNA of the CDR3: TGTGCCAGCAGCGCCCAGGGCTCTGGGGCCAACGTCCTGACTTTC. It translates to CASSAQGSGANVLTF.

The rearrangement joins TRBV7-8 to TRBJ1-3, with D unresolved. CDR3 length: 16 residues. V lost 0 bases to trimming and J lost 0 bases, with 9 bases between them. CDR1 and CDR2 from the germline V gene are SGHVS and FQNEAQ. The CDR3 DNA reads as TGTGCCAGCAGCTTAGCGCCGGCCTACTCTGGAAACACCATATATTTT. Translating gives CASSLAPAYSGNTIYF.

This clonotype was seen repeatedly, ten times or more. The chain carries TRBV6-1 and TRBJ2-3; D is undetermined. Deletions cut 1 base from V and 5 bases from J, with 7 bases between. This CDR3 comprises 13 residues. CDR1 MNHNS and CDR2 SASEGT come from the germline V gene. For the CDR3, the DNA is TGTGCCAGCAGTGAAGGCTTGGGAGATACGCAGTATTTT. It specifies CASSEGLGDTQYF.

In this sample, this clonotype turned up a few times. The chain employs TRBV27 and TRBJ2-2, with D hard to call. Trimming pared 6 bases from V and 7 bases from J, leaving 12 bases between. Germline CDR1 MNHEY, CDR2 SMNVEV (reference sequence). The CDR3 has 13 amino acids. CDR3 bases: TGTGCCAGCAGGGCTTACGCCGGCGGGGAGCTGTTTTTT. Translation: CASRAYAGGELFF.

This clonotype was recorded many times. The gene calls are TRBV30 and TRBJ2-7, with TRBD1 identical over 7 bases. Unmatched junction bases numbered 10, after V lost 3 bases and J lost 5 bases. The CDR3 is 14 residues long. Germline V gene sequence: CDR1 GTSNPN, CDR2 SVGIG (reference sequence). CDR3: CAWSLDRVQNEQYF. CDR3 coding DNA: TGTGCCTGGAGCCTAGACAGGGTGCAGAACGAGCAGTACTTC.